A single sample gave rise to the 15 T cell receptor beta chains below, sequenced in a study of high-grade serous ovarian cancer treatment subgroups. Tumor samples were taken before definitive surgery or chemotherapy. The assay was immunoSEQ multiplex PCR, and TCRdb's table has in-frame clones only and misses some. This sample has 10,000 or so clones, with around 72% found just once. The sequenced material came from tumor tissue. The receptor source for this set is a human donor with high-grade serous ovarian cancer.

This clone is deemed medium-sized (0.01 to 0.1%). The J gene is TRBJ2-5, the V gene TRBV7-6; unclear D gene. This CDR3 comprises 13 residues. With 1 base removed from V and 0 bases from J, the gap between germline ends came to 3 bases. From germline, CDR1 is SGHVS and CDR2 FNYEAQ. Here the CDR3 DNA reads TGTGCCAGCAGCTTAGTCCACCAAGAGACCCAGTACTTC. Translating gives CASSLVHQETQYF.

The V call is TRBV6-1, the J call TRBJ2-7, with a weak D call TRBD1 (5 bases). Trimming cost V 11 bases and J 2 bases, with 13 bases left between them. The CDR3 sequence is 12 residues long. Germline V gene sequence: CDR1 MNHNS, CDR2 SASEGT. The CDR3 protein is CAGKDKPYEQYF. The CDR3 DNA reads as TGTGCCGGAAAGGACAAGCCCTACGAGCAGTACTTC.

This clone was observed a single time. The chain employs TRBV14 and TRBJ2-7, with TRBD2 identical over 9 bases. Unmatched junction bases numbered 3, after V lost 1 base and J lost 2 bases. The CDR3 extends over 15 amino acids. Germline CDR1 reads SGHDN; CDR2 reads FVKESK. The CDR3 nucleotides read TGTGCCAGCAGCCAAGGACTAGCGGTTACCTACGAGCAGTACTTC. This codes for CASSQGLAVTYEQYF.

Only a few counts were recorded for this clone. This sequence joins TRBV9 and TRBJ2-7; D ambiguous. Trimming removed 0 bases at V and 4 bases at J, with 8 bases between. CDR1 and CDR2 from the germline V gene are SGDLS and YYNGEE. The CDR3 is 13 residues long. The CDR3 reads CASSVAWGYEQYF. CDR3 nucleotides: TGTGCCAGCAGCGTAGCTTGGGGTTACGAGCAGTACTTC.

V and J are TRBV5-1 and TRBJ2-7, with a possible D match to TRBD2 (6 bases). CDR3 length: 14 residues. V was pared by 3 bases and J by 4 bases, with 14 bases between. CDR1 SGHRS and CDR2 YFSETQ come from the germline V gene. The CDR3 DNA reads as TGCGCCAGCAGCTCCCCAGGGAGGTGGTACGAGCAGTACTTC. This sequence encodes CASSSPGRWYEQYF.

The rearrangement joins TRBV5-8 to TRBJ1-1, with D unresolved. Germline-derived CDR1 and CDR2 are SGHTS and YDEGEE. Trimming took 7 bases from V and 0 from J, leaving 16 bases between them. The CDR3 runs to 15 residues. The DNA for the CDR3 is TGTGCCAGCGAGAGGCGGGAAAAGGTGAACACTGAAGCTTTCTTT. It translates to CASERREKVNTEAFF.

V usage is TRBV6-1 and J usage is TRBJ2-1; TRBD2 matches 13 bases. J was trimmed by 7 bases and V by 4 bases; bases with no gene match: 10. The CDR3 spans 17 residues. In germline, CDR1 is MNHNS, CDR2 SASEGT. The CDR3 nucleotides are TGTGCCAGCAGTGCACTAGCGGGAGGGAGTGGTTTGAATGAGCAGTTCTTC. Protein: CASSALAGGSGLNEQFF.

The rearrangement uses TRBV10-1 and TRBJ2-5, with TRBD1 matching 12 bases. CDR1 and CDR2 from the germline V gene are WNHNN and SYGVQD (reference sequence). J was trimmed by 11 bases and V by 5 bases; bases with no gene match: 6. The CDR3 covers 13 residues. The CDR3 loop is CASSRDRGLEQYF. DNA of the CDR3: TGCGCCAGCAGTCGGGACAGGGGGCTTGAGCAGTACTTC.

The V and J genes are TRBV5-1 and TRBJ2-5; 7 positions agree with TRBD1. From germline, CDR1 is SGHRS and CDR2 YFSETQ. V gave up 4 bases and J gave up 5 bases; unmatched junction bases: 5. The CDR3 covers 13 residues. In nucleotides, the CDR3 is TGCGCCAGCAGCCGACAGGGTGTTGAGACCCAGTACTTC. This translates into CASSRQGVETQYF. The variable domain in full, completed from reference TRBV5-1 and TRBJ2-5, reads KAGVTQTPRYLIKTRGQQVTLSCSPISGHRSVSWYQQTPGQGLQFLFEYFSETQRNKGNFPGRFSGRQFSNSRSEMNVSTLELGDSALYLCASSRQGVETQYFGPGTRLLVL.

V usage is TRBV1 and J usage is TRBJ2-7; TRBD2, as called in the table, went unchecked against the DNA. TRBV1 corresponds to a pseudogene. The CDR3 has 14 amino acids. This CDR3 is CTSSQTPHSYEQYF. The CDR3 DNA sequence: TGCACCAGCAGCCAGACTCCGCATTCCTACGAGCAGTACTTC.

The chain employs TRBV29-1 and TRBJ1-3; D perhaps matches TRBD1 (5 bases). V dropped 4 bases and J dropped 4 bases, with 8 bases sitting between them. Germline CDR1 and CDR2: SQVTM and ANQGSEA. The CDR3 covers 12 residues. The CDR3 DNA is TGCAGCGTTGGGACACCGGGAAACACCATATATTTT. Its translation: CSVGTPGNTIYF. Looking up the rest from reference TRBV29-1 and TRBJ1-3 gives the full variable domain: SAVISQKPSRDICQRGTSLTIQCQVDSQVTMMFWYRQQPGQSLTLIATANQGSEATYESGFVIDKFPISRPNLTFSTLTVSNMSPEDSSIYLCSVGTPGNTIYFGEGSWLTVV.

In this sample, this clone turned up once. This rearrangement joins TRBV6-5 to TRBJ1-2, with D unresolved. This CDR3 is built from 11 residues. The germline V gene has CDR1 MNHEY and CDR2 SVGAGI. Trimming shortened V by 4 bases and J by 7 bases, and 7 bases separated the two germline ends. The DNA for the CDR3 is TGTGCCAGCAGTTTAGGCACTGGCTACACCTTC. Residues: CASSLGTGYTF.

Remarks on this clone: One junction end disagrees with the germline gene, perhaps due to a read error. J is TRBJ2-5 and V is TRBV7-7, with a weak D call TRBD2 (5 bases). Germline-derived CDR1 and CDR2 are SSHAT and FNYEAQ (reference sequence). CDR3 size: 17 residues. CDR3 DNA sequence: TGTGCTAGCAGCTTAGGCCAGGATAGCGTCGGTCAAGAGACCCAGTACTTC. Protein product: CASSLGQDSVGQETQYF.

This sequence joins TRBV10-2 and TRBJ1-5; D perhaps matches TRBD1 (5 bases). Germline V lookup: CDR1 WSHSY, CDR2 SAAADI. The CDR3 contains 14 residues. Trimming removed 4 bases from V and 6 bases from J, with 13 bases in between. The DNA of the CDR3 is TGCGCCAGCAGTGTAGCAGGGTCGGGTCAGCCCCAGCATTTT. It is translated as CASSVAGSGQPQHF.

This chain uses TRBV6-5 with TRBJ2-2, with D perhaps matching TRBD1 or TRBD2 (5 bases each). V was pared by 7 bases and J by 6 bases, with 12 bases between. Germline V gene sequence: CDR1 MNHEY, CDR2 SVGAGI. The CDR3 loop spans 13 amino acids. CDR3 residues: CASTRQGAGELFF. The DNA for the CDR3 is TGTGCCAGCACCCGTCAGGGAGCCGGGGAGCTGTTTTTT.